Listed here is a single TCR beta chain. This CDR3 has 13 residues. Trimming removed 4 bases at V and 8 bases at J, with 12 bases between. Germline CDR1 ENHRY, CDR2 SYGVKD. The entry originates in a study of T cell responses to AZD1222 COVID-19 vaccine. Study-level background: Doses given second, at about 4 or about 12 weeks, were pooled.

The repertoire was sequenced with immunoSEQ multiplex PCR; TCRdb's copy has only in-frame clones and lacks some. The table has roughly 120,000 clones, around 92% seen once. The receptor was isolated from an adult in good health. Specimen: peripheral blood, collected on day 0 of AZD1222 vaccination. V is TRBV10-3 and J is TRBJ1-3, with D perhaps matching TRBD1 (6 bases). CDR3 amino acids: CAISGGGGDTIYF. The CDR3 region has the DNA TGTGCCATCAGTGGGGGCGGGGGCGACACCATATATTTT.